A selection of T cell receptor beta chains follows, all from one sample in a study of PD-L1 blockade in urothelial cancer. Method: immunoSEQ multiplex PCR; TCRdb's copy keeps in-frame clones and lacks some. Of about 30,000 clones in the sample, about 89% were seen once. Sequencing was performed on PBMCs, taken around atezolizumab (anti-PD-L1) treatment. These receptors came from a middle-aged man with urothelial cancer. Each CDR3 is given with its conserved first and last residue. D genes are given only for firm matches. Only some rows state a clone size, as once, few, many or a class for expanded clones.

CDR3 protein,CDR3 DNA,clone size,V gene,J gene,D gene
CASTRGIGEKLFF,TGTGCCAGCACTCGGGGGATCGGTGAAAAACTGTTTTTT,few,TRBV2,TRBJ1-4,-
CASSLGEGVHEQYF,TGTGCCAGCAGCTTAGGAGAGGGAGTCCACGAGCAGTACTTC,-,TRBV11-3,TRBJ2-7,-
CASSLFRGTTDNEQFF,TGCGCCAGCAGCTTATTTCGCGGGACTACCGACAATGAGCAGTTCTTC,-,TRBV5-1,TRBJ2-1,TRBD2
CASGFGGMDTQYF,TGTGCTAGTGGTTTTGGAGGGATGGATACGCAGTATTTT,-,TRBV12-5,TRBJ2-3,-
CASSYSSVFSTDTQYF,TGTGCCAGCAGTTACTCTTCGGTATTTTCCACAGATACGCAGTATTTT,-,TRBV6-5,TRBJ2-3,-
CASRLRQLGNQPQHF,TGTGCCAGCAGACTGAGGCAATTGGGCAATCAGCCCCAGCATTTT,-,TRBV6-6,TRBJ1-5,-
CASSLGGTSGVQETQYF,TGTGCCAGCAGCTTAGGCGGGACTAGCGGGGTTCAAGAGACCCAGTACTTC,-,TRBV11-3,TRBJ2-5,TRBD2
CASIDSSYEQYF,TGTGCCAGCATAGACAGTTCCTACGAGCAGTACTTC,-,TRBV6-5,TRBJ2-7,-
CASSTLPTGGPDEQFF,TGTGCCAGTAGCACCTTACCAACGGGGGGGCCGGATGAGCAGTTCTTC,-,TRBV19,TRBJ2-1,TRBD2
CASSFTGGLGYTF,TGTGCCAGCAGTTTCACAGGGGGTTTGGGCTACACCTTC,-,TRBV27,TRBJ1-2,TRBD1
CASIQGGQDYEQYF,TGTGCCAGCATCCAAGGAGGGCAGGACTACGAGCAGTACTTC,-,TRBV7-9,TRBJ2-7,-
CAWGAFGGLKGDQYF,TGTGCCTGGGGGGCGTTCGGGGGGCTGAAGGGTGACCAGTACTTC,-,TRBV30,TRBJ2-5,-
CASGLGTVNNEKLFF,TGTGCTAGTGGTTTGGGGACAGTGAATAATGAAAAACTGTTTTTT,-,TRBV12-5,TRBJ1-4,-
CASSYPTGIGNTIYF,TGTGCCAGCAGCTATCCGACAGGGATAGGAAACACCATATATTTT,-,TRBV11-2,TRBJ1-3,TRBD1
CASRGDRTHEKLFF,TGTGCCAGTAGGGGGGACAGGACCCATGAAAAACTGTTTTTT,-,TRBV19,TRBJ1-4,TRBD1
CAWSGYRGSYNEQFF,TGTGCCTGGAGTGGGTATAGGGGCTCCTACAATGAGCAGTTCTTC,-,TRBV30,TRBJ2-1,-
CASTLGTYSYEQYF,TGTGCCAGCACCCTCGGGACTTATTCCTACGAGCAGTACTTC,-,TRBV6-5,TRBJ2-7,-
CASSGSFFVQGKNTEAFF,TGTGCCAGCAGCGGGTCTTTTTTCGTTCAGGGGAAAAACACTGAAGCTTTCTTT,-,TRBV21-1,TRBJ1-1,-
CASGFPGTGRGSQETQYF,TGTGCTAGTGGTTTCCCCGGGACAGGGAGGGGTAGTCAAGAGACCCAGTACTTC,once,TRBV12-5,TRBJ2-5,TRBD1
CASSETGTVRGRSVGAFF,TGTGCCAGCAGTGAAACGGGTACAGTCCGGGGTCGGTCCGTGGGAGCTTTCTTT,-,TRBV6-1,TRBJ1-1,-
CASSFPGGTQYF,TGTGCCAGCAGTTTTCCAGGGGGTACGCAGTATTTT,few,TRBV27,TRBJ2-3,TRBD1
CASTRGANQPQHF,TGTGCCAGCACCCGGGGGGCCAATCAGCCCCAGCATTTT,-,TRBV28,TRBJ1-5,-
CASTRTVGTGANVLTF,TGTGCCAGCACTCGGACAGTTGGAACTGGGGCCAACGTCCTGACTTTC,-,TRBV5-5,TRBJ2-6,-
CASSRTGYETQYF,TGTGCCAGCAGCCGGACAGGCTACGAGACCCAGTACTTC,-,TRBV7-3,TRBJ2-5,TRBD1
CASRPVQISGANVLTF,TGTGCCAGCAGGCCCGTACAAATCTCTGGGGCCAACGTCCTGACTTTC,-,TRBV7-9,TRBJ2-6,-
CASSFKVRVDGYTF,TGTGCCAGCAGTTTTAAGGTCAGGGTAGATGGCTACACCTTC,-,TRBV28,TRBJ1-2,-
CATSWRQGKNIQYF,TGTGCCACCAGCTGGAGACAGGGGAAGAACATTCAGTACTTC,-,TRBV15,TRBJ2-4,TRBD1
CASSSEGTGGFGYTF,TGTGCCAGCAGTTCGGAGGGGACAGGGGGCTTTGGCTACACCTTC,-,TRBV28,TRBJ1-2,TRBD1
CASSLALVARETQYF,TGTGCCAGCAGCTTAGCGCTGGTAGCGCGGGAGACCCAGTACTTC,-,TRBV7-2,TRBJ2-5,-
CASSERQGSREQYF,TGTGCCAGCAGTGAGAGACAGGGGAGTCGCGAGCAGTACTTC,once,TRBV27,TRBJ2-7,TRBD1
CASRFQREERYNEQFF,TGTGCCAGCAGATTCCAGCGGGAGGAACGATACAATGAGCAGTTCTTC,-,TRBV28,TRBJ2-1,TRBD2
CAIKGSGVQTSSYNEQFF,TGTGCCATCAAAGGTAGCGGGGTCCAGACAAGCTCCTACAATGAGCAGTTCTTC,once,TRBV10-3,TRBJ2-1,TRBD2
CAWTVGGETQYF,TGTGCCTGGACCGTCGGGGGAGAGACCCAGTACTTC,-,TRBV30,TRBJ2-5,-